This T cell receptor (beta chain) was sequenced for a study of blood T cell repertoires in COVID-19. Across the whole study: The United States, Italy and Spain were the sources of the acute and convalescent COVID-19 samples. PBMCs, B-cell-depleted T cells, or T cells provided the cDNA or gDNA that made up the material.

As processed by the authors: For nucleated cells, counts were estimated from reference gene primer amplification. Sequenced by immunoSEQ multiplex PCR; TCRdb stores in-frame clones only, minus some. The DNA was the basis for D and trimming; V, J and clone size are from that table. The data contain fewer than 250,000 clones, about 87% of them seen just once; the ten biggest clones take up over 1.5%. This clone was observed once. V lost 3 bases, J lost 15 bases, and 13 bases stayed unmatched. This CDR3 contains 13 residues. The germline V gene has CDR1 SQVTM and CDR2 ANQGSEA. V is TRBV29-1 and J is TRBJ2-1; the match to TRBD2 covers 8 bases. Sequenced material: peripheral blood. This TCR derives from a man between 65 and 85 years old with acute or convalescent COVID-19. The CDR3 loop reads CSVDNQGTSVRFF. Written as DNA, the CDR3 is TGCAGCGTTGACAACCAAGGGACTAGTGTTCGGTTCTTC.